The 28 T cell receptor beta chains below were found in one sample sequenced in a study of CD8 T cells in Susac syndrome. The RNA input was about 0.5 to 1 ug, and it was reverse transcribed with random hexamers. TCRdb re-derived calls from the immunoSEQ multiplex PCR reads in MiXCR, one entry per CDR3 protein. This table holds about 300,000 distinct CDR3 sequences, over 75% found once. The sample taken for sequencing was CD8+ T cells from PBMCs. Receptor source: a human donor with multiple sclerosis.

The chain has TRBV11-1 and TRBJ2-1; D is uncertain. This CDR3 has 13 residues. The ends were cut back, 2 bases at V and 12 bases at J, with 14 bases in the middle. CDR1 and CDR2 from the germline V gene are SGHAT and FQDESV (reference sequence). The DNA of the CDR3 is TGTGCCAGCAGCTTAAATTCCGGCAGGTGGCAGTTCTTC. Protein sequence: CASSLNSGRWQFF. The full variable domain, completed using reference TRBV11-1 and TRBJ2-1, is EAEVAQSPRYKITEKSQAVAFWCDPISGHATLYWYRQILGQGPELLVQFQDESVVDDSQLPKDRFSAERLKGVDSTLKIQPAELGDSAMYLCASSLNSGRWQFFGPGTRLTVL.

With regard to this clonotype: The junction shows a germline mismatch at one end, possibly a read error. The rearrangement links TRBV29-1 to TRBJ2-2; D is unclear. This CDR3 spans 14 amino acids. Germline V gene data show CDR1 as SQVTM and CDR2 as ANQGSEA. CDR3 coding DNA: TGCAGCGTTGATTTGGCAACGAACACCGAGGAGCTGTTTTTT. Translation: CSVDLATNTEELFF.

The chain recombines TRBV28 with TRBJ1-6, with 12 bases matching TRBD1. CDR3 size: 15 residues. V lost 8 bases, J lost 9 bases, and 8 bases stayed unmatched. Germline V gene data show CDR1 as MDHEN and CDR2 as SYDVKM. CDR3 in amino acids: CASGGTGGIGSPLHF. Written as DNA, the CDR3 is TGTGCCAGCGGAGGGACAGGGGGCATAGGTTCACCCCTCCACTTT.

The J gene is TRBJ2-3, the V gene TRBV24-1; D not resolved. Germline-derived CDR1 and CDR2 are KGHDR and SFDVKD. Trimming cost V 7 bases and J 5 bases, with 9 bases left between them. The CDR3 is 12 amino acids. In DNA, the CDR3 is TGTGCCACCAGCGTAGTTGGAGATACGCAGTATTTT. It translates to CATSVVGDTQYF.

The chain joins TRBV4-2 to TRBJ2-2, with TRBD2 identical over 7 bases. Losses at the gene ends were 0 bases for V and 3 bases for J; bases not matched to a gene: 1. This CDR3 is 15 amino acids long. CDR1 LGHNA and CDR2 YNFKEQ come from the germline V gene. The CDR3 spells CASSQERGDTGELFF. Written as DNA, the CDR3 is TGTGCCAGCAGCCAAGAACGGGGGGACACCGGGGAGCTGTTTTTT.

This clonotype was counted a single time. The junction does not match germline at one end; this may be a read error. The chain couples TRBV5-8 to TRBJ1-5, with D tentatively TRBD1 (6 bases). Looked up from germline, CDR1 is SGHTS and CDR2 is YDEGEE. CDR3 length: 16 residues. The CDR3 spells CASSRPGQGFNQPQLF. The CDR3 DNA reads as TGTGCCAGCAGCAGGCCGGGACAAGGGTTTAATCAGCCCCAGCTTTTT.

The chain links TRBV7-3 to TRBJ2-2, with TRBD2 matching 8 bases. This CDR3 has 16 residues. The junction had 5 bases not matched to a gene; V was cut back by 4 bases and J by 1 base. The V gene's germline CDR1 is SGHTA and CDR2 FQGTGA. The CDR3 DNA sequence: TGTGCCAGCAGCTCCACAGCGGGGGTGAACACCGGGGAGCTGTTTTTT. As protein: CASSSTAGVNTGELFF.

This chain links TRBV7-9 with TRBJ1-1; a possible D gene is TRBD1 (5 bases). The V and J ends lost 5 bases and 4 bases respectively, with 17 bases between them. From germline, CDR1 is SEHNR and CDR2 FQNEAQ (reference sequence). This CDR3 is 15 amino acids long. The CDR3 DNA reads TGTGCCAGCAGCCTCGTGGGGGGTATGGCCACTGAAGCTTTCTTT. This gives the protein CASSLVGGMATEAFF.

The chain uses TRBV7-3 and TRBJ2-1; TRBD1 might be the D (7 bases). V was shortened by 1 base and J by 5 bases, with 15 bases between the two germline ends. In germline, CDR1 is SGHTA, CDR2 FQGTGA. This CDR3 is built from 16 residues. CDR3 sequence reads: CASSLIGGGADNEQFF. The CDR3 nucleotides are TGTGCCAGCAGCTTAATAGGAGGGGGCGCCGACAATGAGCAGTTCTTC.

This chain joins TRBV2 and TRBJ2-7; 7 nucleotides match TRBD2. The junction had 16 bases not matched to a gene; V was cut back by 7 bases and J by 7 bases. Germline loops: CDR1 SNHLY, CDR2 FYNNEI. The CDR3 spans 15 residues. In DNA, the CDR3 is TGTGCCAGCACCTATGGGAGGGGATTGTCGAGTGAGCAGTACTTC. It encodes CASTYGRGLSSEQYF.

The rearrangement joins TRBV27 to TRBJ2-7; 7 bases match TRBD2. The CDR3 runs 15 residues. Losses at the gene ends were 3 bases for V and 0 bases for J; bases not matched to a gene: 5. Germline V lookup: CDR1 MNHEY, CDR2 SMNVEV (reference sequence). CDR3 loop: CASSFSVAGSYEQYF. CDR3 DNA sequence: TGTGCCAGCAGTTTTTCGGTAGCGGGCTCCTACGAGCAGTACTTC.

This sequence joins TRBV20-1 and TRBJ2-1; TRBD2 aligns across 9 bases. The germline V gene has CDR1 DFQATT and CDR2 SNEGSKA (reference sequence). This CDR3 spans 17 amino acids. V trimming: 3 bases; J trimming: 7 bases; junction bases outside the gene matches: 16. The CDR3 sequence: CSASALAGNGAGNEQFF. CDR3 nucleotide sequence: TGCAGTGCTAGCGCTCTAGCGGGGAACGGGGCGGGGAATGAGCAGTTCTTC.

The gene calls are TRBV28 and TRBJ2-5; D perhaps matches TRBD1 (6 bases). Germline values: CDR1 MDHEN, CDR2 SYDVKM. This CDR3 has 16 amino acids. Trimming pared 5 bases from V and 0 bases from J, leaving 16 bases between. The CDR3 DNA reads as TGTGCCAGCAGTCCCACAGGGTTCTCGTACCAAGAGACCCAGTACTTC. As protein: CASSPTGFSYQETQYF. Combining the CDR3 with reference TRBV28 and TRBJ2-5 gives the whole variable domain DVKVTQSSRYLVKRTGEKVFLECVQDMDHENMFWYRQDPGLGLRLIYFSYDVKMKEKGDIPEGYSVSREKKERFSLILESASTNQTSMYLCASSPTGFSYQETQYFGPGTRLLVL.

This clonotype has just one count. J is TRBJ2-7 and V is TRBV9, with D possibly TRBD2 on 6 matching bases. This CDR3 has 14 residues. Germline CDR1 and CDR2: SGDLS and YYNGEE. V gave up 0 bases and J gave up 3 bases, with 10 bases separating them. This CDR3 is CASSVGGLNYEQYF. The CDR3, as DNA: TGTGCCAGCAGCGTAGGGGGACTGAACTACGAGCAGTACTTC.

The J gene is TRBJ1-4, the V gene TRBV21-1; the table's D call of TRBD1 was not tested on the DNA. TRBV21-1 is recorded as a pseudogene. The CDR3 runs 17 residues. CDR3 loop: CASSKGEDRYVNEKLFF. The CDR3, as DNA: TGTGCCAGCAGCAAAGGGGAGGACAGATATGTTAATGAAAAACTGTTTTTT.

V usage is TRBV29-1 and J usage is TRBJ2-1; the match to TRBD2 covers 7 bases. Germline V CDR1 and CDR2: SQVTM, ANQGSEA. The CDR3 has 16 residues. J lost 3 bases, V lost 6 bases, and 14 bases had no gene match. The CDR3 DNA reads TGCAGCGTCCTTATGGGTCCTAGCGGTAACTACAATGAGCAGTTCTTC. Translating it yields CSVLMGPSGNYNEQFF.

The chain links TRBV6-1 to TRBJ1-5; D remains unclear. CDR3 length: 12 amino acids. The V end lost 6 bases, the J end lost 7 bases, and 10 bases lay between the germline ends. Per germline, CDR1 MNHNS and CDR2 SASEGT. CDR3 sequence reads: CASRAPGQPQHF. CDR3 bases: TGTGCCAGCAGGGCACCTGGGCAGCCCCAGCATTTT.

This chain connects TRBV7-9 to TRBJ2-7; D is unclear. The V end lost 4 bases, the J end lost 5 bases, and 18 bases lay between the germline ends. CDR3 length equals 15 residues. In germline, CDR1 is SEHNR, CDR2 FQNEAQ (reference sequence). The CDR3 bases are TGTGCCAGCAGCTCCGTTATGGGTGGGTTAAACGAGCAGTACTTC. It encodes CASSSVMGGLNEQYF. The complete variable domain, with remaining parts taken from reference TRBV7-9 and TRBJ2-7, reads DTGVSQNPRHKITKRGQNVTFRCDPISEHNRLYWYRQTLGQGPEFLTYFQNEAQLEKSRLLSDRFSAERPKGSFSTLEIQRTEQGDSAMYLCASSSVMGGLNEQYFGPGTRLTVT.

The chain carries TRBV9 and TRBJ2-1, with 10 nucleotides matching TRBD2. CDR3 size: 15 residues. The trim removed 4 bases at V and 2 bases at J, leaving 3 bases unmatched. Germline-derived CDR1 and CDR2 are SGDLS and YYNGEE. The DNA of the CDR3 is TGTGCCAGCAGCTTCGGGACTAGCGCCTACAATGAGCAGTTCTTC. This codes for CASSFGTSAYNEQFF.

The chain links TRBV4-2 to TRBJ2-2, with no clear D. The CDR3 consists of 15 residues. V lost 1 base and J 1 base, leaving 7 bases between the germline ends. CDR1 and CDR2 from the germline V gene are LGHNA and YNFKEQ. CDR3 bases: TGTGCCAGCAGCCAAGCCCCCGAGAACACCGGGGAGCTGTTTTTT. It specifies CASSQAPENTGELFF.

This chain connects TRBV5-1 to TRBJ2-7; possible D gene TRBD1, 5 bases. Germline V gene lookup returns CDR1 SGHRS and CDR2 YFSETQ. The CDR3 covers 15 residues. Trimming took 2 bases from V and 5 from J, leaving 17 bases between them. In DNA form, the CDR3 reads TGCGCCAGCAGCTTCTCGACCCAGGGCATCCACGAGCAGTACTTC. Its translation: CASSFSTQGIHEQYF.

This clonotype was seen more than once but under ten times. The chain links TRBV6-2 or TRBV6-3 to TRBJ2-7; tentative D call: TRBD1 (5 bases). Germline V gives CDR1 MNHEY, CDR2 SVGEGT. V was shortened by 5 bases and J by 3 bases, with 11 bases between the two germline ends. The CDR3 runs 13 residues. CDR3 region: CASSPGHSYEQYF. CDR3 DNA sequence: TGTGCCAGCAGTCCTGGACACAGCTACGAGCAGTACTTC.

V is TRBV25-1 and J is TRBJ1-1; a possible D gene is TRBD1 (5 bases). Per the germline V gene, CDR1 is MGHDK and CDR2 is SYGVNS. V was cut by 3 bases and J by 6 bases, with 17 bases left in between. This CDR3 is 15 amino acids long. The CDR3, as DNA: TGTGCCAGCAGTGATGGGGCCGGGGCAATGTCTGAAGCTTTCTTT. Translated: CASSDGAGAMSEAFF. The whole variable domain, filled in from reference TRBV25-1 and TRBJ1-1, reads EADIYQTPRYLVIGTGKKITLECSQTMGHDKMYWYQQDPGMELHLIHYSYGVNSTEKGDLSSESTVSRIRTEHFPLTLESARPSHTSQYLCASSDGAGAMSEAFFGQGTRLTVV.

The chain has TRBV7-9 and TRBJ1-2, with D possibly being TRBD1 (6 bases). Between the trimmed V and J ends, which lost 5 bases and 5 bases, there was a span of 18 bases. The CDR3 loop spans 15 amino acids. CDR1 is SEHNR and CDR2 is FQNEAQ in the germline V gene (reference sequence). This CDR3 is CASSSRTDPKYGYTF. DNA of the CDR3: TGTGCCAGCAGCAGTCGGACAGATCCCAAATATGGCTACACCTTC.

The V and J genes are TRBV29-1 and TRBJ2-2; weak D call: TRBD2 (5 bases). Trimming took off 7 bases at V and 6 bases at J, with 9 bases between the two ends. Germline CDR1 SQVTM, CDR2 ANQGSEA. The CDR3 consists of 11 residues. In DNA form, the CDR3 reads TGCAGCGGGAGGTTGGCCGGGGAGCTGTTTTTT. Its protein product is CSGRLAGELFF.

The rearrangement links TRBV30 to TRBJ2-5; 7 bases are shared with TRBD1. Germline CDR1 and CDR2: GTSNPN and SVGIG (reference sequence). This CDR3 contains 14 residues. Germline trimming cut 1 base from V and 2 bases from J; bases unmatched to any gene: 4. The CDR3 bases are TGTGCCTGGAGTGCTCCGGGACAGCAAGAGACCCAGTACTTC. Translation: CAWSAPGQQETQYF.

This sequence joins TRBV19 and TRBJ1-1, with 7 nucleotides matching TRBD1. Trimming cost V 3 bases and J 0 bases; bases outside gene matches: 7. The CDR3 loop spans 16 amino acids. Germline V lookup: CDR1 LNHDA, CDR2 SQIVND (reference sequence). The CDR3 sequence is CASSILSTGLNTEAFF. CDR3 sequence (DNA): TGTGCCAGTAGTATCCTGTCGACAGGGCTGAACACTGAAGCTTTCTTT.

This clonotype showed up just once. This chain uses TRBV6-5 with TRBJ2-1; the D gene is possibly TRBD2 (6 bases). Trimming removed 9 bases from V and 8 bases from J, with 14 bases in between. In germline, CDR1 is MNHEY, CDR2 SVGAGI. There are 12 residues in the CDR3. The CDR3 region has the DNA TGTGCCAGTGGGGGGACTCCGGATGAGCAGTTCTTC. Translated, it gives CASGGTPDEQFF.